This TCR beta chain was observed in a study of identifying expanded T cells in peripheral blood. During the collection period, no donor immune events like infections were recorded. On this clone itself: Its antigen is unknown.

The table came from immunoSEQ multiplex PCR; TCRdb's copy has only in-frame clones and leaves some out. The data hold about 100,000 clones, with approximately 90% observed a single time. Findings and caveats of the study: Differentially abundant clones: approximately 1.3 between replicates, 16.4 at around 2 weeks, 18 to 20 at four. Across healthy donors, higher total template counts meant significantly greater roughly two-week count variance.

CDR3 size: 13 residues. V was trimmed by 2 bases and J by 2 bases, leaving 9 bases between them. Germline CDR1 and CDR2: GTSNPN and SVGIG (reference sequence). The clonotype was recovered from a person between 18 and 75 years old in good health. The sequencing input was blood. The chain combines TRBV30 with TRBJ2-5; maybe TRBD1 (6 bases). The CDR3 here is CAWSRQVQETQYF. CDR3 nucleotides: TGTGCCTGGAGTCGACAGGTTCAAGAGACCCAGTACTTC.